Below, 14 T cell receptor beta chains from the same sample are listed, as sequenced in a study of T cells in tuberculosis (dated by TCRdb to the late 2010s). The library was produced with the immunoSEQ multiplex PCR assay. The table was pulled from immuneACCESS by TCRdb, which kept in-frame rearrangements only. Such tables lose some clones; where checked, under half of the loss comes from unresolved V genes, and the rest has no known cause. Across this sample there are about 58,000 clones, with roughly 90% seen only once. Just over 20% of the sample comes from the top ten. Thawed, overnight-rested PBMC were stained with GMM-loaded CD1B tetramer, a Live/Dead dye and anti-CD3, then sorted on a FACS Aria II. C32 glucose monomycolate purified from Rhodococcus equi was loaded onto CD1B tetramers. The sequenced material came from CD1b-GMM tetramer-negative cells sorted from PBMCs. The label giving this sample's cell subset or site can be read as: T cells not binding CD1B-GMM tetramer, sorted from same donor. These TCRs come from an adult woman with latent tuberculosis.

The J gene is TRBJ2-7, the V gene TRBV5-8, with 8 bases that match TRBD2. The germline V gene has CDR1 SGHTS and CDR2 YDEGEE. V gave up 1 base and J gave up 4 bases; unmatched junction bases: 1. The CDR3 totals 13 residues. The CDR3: CASSLPGGYEQYF. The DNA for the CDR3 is TGTGCCAGCAGCTTGCCGGGAGGGTACGAGCAGTACTTC. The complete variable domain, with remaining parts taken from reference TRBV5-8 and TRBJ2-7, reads EAGVTQSPTHLIKTRGQQATLRCSPISGHTSVYWYQQALGLGLQFLLWYDEGEERNRGNFPPRFSGRQFPNYSSELNVNALELEDSALYLCASSLPGGYEQYFGPGTRLTVT.

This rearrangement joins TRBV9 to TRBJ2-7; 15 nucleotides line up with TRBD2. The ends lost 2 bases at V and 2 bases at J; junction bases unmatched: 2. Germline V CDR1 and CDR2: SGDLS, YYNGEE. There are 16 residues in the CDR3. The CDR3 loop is CASSVGLAGGPYEQYF. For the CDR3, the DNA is TGTGCCAGCAGCGTGGGACTAGCGGGGGGTCCCTACGAGCAGTACTTC.

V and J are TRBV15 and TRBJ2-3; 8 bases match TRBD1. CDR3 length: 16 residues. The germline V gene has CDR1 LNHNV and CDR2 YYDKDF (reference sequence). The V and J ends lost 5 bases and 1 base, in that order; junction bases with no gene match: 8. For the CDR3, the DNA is TGTGCCACCAGCCGACAATTGGGACAGGGCACAGATACGCAGTATTTT. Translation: CATSRQLGQGTDTQYF.

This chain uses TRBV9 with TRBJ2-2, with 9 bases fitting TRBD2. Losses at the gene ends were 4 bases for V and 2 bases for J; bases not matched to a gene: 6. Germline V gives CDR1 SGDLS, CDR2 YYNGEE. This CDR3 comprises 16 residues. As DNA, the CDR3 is TGTGCCAGCAGCCTAGGCCTAGCGGGAAACACCGGGGAGCTGTTTTTT. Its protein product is CASSLGLAGNTGELFF.

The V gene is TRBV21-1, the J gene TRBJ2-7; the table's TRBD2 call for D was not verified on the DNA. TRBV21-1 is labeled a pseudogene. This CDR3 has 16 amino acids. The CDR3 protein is CASSKVGGRAPYEQYF. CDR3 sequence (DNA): TGTGCCAGCAGCAAAGTGGGCGGGAGAGCCCCCTACGAGCAGTACTTC.

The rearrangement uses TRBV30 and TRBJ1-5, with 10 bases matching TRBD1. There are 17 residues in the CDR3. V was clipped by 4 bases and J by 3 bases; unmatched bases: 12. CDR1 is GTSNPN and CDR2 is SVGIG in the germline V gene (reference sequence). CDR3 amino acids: CAWNSGTGDYYNQPQHF. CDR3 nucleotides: TGTGCCTGGAACTCCGGGACAGGGGACTATTACAATCAGCCCCAGCATTTT.

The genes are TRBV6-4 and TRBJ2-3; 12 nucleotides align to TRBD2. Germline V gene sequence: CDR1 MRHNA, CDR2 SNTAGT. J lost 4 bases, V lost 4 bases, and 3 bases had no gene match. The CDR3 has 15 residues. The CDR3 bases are TGTGCCAGCAGTGCCGGGACTAGCGGGTCAGATACGCAGTATTTT. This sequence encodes CASSAGTSGSDTQYF.

CDR3 nucleotide sequence: TGTGCCAGCAGTTACCGGGGGGACGCGGGAGCTTTCTTT. Its translation is CASSYRGDAGAFF. The rearrangement uses TRBV6-5 and TRBJ1-1; tentative D call: TRBD1 (5 bases). The CDR3 length is 13 residues. Germline CDR1 reads MNHEY; CDR2 reads SVGAGI. Trimming pared 2 bases from V and 10 bases from J, leaving 14 bases between.

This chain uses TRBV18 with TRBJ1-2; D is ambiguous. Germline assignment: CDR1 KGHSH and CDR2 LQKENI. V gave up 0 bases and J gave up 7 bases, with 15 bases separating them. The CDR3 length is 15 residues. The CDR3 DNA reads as TGTGCCAGCTCACCACCGGTTGCAGACCGGGGTGGCTACACCTTC. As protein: CASSPPVADRGGYTF.

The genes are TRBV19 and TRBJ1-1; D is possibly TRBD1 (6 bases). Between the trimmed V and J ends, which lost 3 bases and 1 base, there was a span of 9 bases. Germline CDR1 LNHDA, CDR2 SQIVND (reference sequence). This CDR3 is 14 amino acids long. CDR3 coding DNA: TGTGCCAGTAGTATCCTCAGGGGGAACACTGAAGCTTTCTTT. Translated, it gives CASSILRGNTEAFF.

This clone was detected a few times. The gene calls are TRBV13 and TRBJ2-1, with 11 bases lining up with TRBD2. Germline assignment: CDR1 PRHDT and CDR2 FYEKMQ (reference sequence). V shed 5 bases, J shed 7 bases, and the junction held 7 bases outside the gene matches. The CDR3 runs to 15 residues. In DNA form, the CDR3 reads TGTGCCAGCAGCCGACCGGGACTAGCGGAGAATGAGCAGTTCTTC. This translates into CASSRPGLAENEQFF.

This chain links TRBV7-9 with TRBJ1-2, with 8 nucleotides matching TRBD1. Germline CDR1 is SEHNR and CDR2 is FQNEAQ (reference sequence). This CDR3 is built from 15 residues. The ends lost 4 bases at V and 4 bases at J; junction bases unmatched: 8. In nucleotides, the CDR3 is TGTGCCAGCAGCTCAACAGGGGGGGGCGGCTATGGCTACACCTTC. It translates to CASSSTGGGGYGYTF.

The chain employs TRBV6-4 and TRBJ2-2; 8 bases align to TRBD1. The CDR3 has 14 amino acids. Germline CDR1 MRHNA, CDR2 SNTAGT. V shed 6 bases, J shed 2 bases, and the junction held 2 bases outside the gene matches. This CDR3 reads CASRQGGNTGELFF. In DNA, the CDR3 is TGTGCCAGCAGACAGGGGGGAAACACCGGGGAGCTGTTTTTT.

CDR3 in amino acids: CAWNSDYNSPLHF. Written as DNA, the CDR3 is TGTGCCTGGAACTCTGATTACAATTCACCCCTCCACTTT. The chain couples TRBV30 to TRBJ1-6; no reliable D call. CDR3 length: 13 amino acids. Per the germline V gene, CDR1 is GTSNPN and CDR2 is SVGIG (reference sequence). V was pared by 4 bases and J by 7 bases, with 11 bases between.